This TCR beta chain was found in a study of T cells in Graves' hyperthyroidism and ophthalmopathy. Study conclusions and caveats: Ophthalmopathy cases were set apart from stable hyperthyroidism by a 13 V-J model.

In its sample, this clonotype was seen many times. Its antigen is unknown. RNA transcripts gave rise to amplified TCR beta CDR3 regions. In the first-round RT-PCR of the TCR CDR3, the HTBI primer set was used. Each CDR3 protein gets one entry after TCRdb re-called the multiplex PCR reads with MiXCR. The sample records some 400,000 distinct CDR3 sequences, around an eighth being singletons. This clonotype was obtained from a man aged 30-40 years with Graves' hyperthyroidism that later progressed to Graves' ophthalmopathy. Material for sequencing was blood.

DNA for the CDR3: TGTGCCTGGAGGGGACAGGGGGATTCACCCCTCCACTTT. It codes for CAWRGQGDSPLHF. This chain connects TRBV30 to TRBJ1-6; TRBD1 agrees at 11 bases. J was trimmed by 8 bases and V by 3 bases; bases with no gene match: 0. The CDR3 has 13 residues. Per the germline V gene, CDR1 is GTSNPN and CDR2 is SVGIG (reference sequence).